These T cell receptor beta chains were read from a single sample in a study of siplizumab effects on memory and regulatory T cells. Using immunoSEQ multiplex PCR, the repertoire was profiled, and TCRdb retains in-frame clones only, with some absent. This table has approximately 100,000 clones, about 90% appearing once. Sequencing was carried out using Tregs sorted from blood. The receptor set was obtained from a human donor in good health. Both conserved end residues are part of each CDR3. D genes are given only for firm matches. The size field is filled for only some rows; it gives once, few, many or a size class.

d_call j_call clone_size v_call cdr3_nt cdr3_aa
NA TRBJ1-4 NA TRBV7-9 TGTGCCAGCAGCCTAGGACAGAACCCTTTTAATGAAAAACTGTTTTTT CASSLGQNPFNEKLFF
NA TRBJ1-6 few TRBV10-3 TGTGCCATCAGCCAACCGGGCCCCTATAATTCACCCCTCCACTTT CAISQPGPYNSPLHF
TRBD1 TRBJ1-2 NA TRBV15 TGTGCCACCAGCAAAGGGACAGGGATACGAAATAACTATGGCTACACCTTC CATSKGTGIRNNYGYTF
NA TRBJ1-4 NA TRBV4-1 TGCGCCAGCAGCCAACACCCTGCGGGGGATAATGAAAAACTGTTTTTT CASSQHPAGDNEKLFF
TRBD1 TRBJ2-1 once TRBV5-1 TGCGCCAGCAGCTTGGGAGACAGGGCACTTGAGCAGTTCTTC CASSLGDRALEQFF
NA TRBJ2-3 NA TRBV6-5 TGTGCCAGCAGCCGCCCGGGGGTAGACACAGATACGCAGTATTTT CASSRPGVDTDTQYF
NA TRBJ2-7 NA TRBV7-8 TGTGCCAGCAGCTTAGCGCAAACCTACGAGCAGTACTTC CASSLAQTYEQYF
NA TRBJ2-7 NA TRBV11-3 TGTGCCAGCAGCTTAGATGGGAGCTCCTACGAGCAGTACTTC CASSLDGSSYEQYF
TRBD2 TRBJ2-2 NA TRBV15 TGTGCCACCAGCAGAGAAGCGGGAGTAGTCACCGGGGAGCTGTTTTTT CATSREAGVVTGELFF
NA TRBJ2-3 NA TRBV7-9 TGTGCCAGCAGCATAACAGATACGCAGTATTTT CASSITDTQYF
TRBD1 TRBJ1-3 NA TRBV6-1 TGTGCCACGAGACAGGGCTCTGGAAACACCATATATTTT CATRQGSGNTIYF
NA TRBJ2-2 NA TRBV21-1 TGTGCCAGCCCCGTTGGGGAAGCGGGAGGGCCGCGATGGAGCGGGGAGCTGTTTTTT CASPVGEAGGPRWSGELFF
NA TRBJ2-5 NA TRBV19 TGTGCCAGTAGGGGGGTGGGCTTCCGGGAGACCCAGTACTTC CASRGVGFRETQYF